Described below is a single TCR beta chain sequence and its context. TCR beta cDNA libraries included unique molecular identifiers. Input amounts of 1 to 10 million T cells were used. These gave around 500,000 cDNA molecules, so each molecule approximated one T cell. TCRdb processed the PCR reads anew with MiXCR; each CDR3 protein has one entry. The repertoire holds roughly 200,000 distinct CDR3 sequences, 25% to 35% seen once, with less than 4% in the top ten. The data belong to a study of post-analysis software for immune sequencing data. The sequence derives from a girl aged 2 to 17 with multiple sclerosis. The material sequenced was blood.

In DNA, the CDR3 is TGCGCCAGCAGACCGGGACGGAATAATTCACCCCTCCACTTT. This encodes CASRPGRNNSPLHF. The V gene is TRBV5-1, the J gene TRBJ1-6, with D perhaps TRBD1 (5 bases). With 5 bases removed from V and 5 bases from J, the gap between germline ends came to 11 bases. CDR1 is SGHRS and CDR2 is YFSETQ in the germline V gene. The CDR3 length is 14 residues.